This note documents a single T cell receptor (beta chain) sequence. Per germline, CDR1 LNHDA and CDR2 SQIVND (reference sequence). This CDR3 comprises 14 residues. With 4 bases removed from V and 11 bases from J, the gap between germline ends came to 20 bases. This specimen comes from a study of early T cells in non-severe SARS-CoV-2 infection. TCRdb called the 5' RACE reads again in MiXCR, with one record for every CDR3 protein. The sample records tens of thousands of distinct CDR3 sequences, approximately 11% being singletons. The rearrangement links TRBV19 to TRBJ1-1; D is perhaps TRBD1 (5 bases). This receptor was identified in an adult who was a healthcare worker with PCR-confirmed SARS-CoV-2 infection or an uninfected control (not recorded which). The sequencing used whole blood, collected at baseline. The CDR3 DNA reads TGTGCCAGTAGTACTACGGACAAGCCCCATGACGCTTTCTTT. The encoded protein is CASSTTDKPHDAFF.